What follows are 28 T cell receptor beta chains derived from one specimen sequenced in a study of cytomegalovirus exposure and HLA in healthy donors (dated by TCRdb to 2016 to 2017). The library relied on the immunoSEQ multiplex PCR assay. For the multiplex PCR, a mixture combining 60 forward primers for TCR Vbeta segments and 13 reverse primers for TCR Jbeta segments was used. Not all clones reach the TCRdb copy of this immuneACCESS table, which keeps in-frame sequences only. Checked studies attribute under half of the gap to unresolved V genes and leave the rest unexplained. The sample table gives roughly 76,000 clones. Roughly 2.3% of the sample is held by the ten biggest clonotypes. Source material: PBMCs. The receptor set was obtained from a female donor in good health and CMV-seropositive.

The gene calls are TRBV5-6 and TRBJ1-4; weak D call: TRBD1 (6 bases). Germline CDR1 SGHDT, CDR2 YYEEEE. This CDR3 has 15 amino acids. Trimming pared 3 bases from V and 8 bases from J, leaving 17 bases between. CDR3: CASSSMDRLREKLFF. CDR3 bases: TGTGCCAGCAGCTCAATGGACAGATTAAGGGAAAAACTGTTTTTT.

V and J are TRBV28 and TRBJ1-4; weak D call: TRBD1 (6 bases). V lost 6 bases and J 3 bases, leaving 11 bases between the germline ends. Germline V lookup: CDR1 MDHEN, CDR2 SYDVKM. The CDR3 runs 14 residues. CDR3 DNA sequence: TGTGCCAGCAGCCCCGGACAGTCTAATGAAAAACTGTTTTTT. Translation gives CASSPGQSNEKLFF.

This chain links TRBV29-1 with TRBJ2-2; 12 bases line up with TRBD1. V was clipped by 5 bases and J by 3 bases; unmatched bases: 7. Germline V lookup: CDR1 SQVTM, CDR2 ANQGSEA. This CDR3 is built from 16 residues. This CDR3 reads CSVRDRGLTDTGELFF. In DNA form, the CDR3 reads TGCAGCGTTCGGGACAGGGGGCTTACGGACACCGGGGAGCTGTTTTTT.

This sequence joins TRBV9 and TRBJ1-2; tentatively, D is TRBD1 (5 bases). There are 14 residues in the CDR3. Trimming took 0 bases from V and 0 from J, leaving 6 bases between them. Germline V CDR1 and CDR2: SGDLS, YYNGEE. CDR3 bases: TGTGCCAGCAGCGTAGAGGACACTAACTATGGCTACACCTTC. The encoded protein is CASSVEDTNYGYTF.

The CDR3 DNA follows: TGTGCCACCTCGGACAGATACACCGGGGAGCTGTTTTTT. This gives the protein CATSDRYTGELFF. V is TRBV2 and J is TRBJ2-2; D is possibly TRBD1 (6 bases). V was trimmed by 10 bases and J by 3 bases, leaving 12 bases between them. The length of the CDR3 is 13 residues. Germline V lookup: CDR1 SNHLY, CDR2 FYNNEI.

This chain connects TRBV11-2 to TRBJ2-1; 7 bases are a match to TRBD2. The germline V gene has CDR1 SGHAT and CDR2 FQNNGV. The CDR3 is made up of 15 amino acids. The junction had 8 bases not matched to a gene; V was cut back by 5 bases and J by 4 bases. CDR3: CASSRVGGRYNEQFF. CDR3 nucleotide sequence: TGTGCCAGCAGCCGCGTGGGCGGGAGATACAATGAGCAGTTCTTC.

The V call is TRBV15, the J call TRBJ2-7, with TRBD1 identical over 10 bases. V shed 5 bases, J shed 7 bases, and the junction held 17 bases outside the gene matches. Per germline, CDR1 LNHNV and CDR2 YYDKDF (reference sequence). The CDR3 has 17 residues. For the CDR3, the DNA is TGTGCCACCAGCGGAACCGGGACAGGGGTGGCGTTCGAAGAGCAGTACTTC. Translating it yields CATSGTGTGVAFEEQYF.

The rearrangement joins TRBV27 to TRBJ1-1, with TRBD1 as a possible D gene (5 bases). This CDR3 contains 15 residues. Trimming removed 5 bases from V and 5 bases from J, with 18 bases in between. Germline CDR1 reads MNHEY; CDR2 reads SMNVEV (reference sequence). The CDR3 nucleotides are TGTGCCAGCAGTCCGACGGGACTGGGGTGGACTGAAGCTTTCTTT. It specifies CASSPTGLGWTEAFF.

About this clone: Other DNA sequences in this sample translate to the same CDR3. V is TRBV19 and J is TRBJ1-2; perhaps TRBD1 as D (6 bases). Germline CDR1 is LNHDA and CDR2 is SQIVND (reference sequence). This CDR3 spans 15 amino acids. V lost 1 base, J lost 2 bases, and 11 bases lay in between. The CDR3 reads CASSIAGQGNYGYTF. The CDR3 nucleotides read TGTGCCAGTAGTATAGCCGGGCAGGGGAACTATGGCTACACCTTC.

The V call is TRBV2, the J call TRBJ1-6, with D tentatively TRBD1 (6 bases). The germline V and J ends were trimmed by 2 bases and 8 bases, with 19 bases remaining between them. This CDR3 is 17 amino acids long. Germline CDR1 SNHLY, CDR2 FYNNEI. CDR3: CASSETKGGFFHSPLHF. The DNA for the CDR3 is TGTGCCAGCAGTGAAACAAAAGGGGGATTTTTCCATTCACCCCTCCACTTT.

The chain is built from TRBV30 and TRBJ1-1; D might be TRBD1 (6 bases). Between the trimmed V and J ends, which lost 5 bases and 4 bases, there was a span of 11 bases. Per the germline V gene, CDR1 is GTSNPN and CDR2 is SVGIG (reference sequence). The CDR3 sequence is 12 residues long. CDR3 DNA sequence: TGTGCCTGGGATAGGGGGGGCACTGAAGCTTTCTTT. Its protein product is CAWDRGGTEAFF.

In DNA, the CDR3 is TGTGCCAGCAGCTTAGCGGGGACAGTCCGGAGGTCTGAAGCTTTCTTT. This gives the protein CASSLAGTVRRSEAFF. This rearrangement joins TRBV7-9 to TRBJ1-1, with 7 bases fitting TRBD1. Losses at the gene ends were 0 bases for V and 6 bases for J; bases not matched to a gene: 10. CDR1 is SEHNR, CDR2 FQNEAQ, per germline (reference sequence). This CDR3 has 16 residues.

The chain combines TRBV6-1 with TRBJ1-3, with D unresolved. Per germline, CDR1 MNHNS and CDR2 SASEGT. The CDR3 loop spans 16 amino acids. Trimming took 3 bases from V and 3 from J, leaving 15 bases between them. The CDR3 DNA is TGTGCCAGCAGTGACAGGAGAGGGCAGCTTGGAAACACCATATATTTT. This translates into CASSDRRGQLGNTIYF.

This rearrangement joins TRBV18 to TRBJ2-1; 8 positions match TRBD1. Per the germline V gene, CDR1 is KGHSH and CDR2 is LQKENI. V lost 1 base and J lost 0; bases outside the gene matches: 5. CDR3 length: 17 amino acids. The DNA for the CDR3 is TGTGCCAGCTCACCACAAGGACAGGGCCCCTCCTACAATGAGCAGTTCTTC. It yields the protein CASSPQGQGPSYNEQFF.

The rearrangement links TRBV4-3 to TRBJ2-2; possible D gene TRBD2, 7 bases. Per germline, CDR1 LGHNA and CDR2 YSLEER. Trimming took 6 bases from V and 5 from J, leaving 19 bases between them. This CDR3 has 16 residues. CDR3 DNA: TGCGCCAGCAGGCAAATGGGGGGAGGGGGTACCGGGGAGCTGTTTTTT. Translating it yields CASRQMGGGGTGELFF.

The J gene is TRBJ2-7, the V gene TRBV4-3, with TRBD2 matching over 9 bases. This CDR3 is built from 16 residues. In germline, CDR1 is LGHNA, CDR2 YSLEER. V lost 1 base, J lost 0 bases, and 4 bases stayed unmatched. The CDR3 here is CASSQGLAGPSYEQYF. The CDR3 DNA follows: TGCGCCAGCAGCCAAGGGCTAGCGGGACCCTCCTACGAGCAGTACTTC.

The gene calls are TRBV29-1 and TRBJ1-4; possibly TRBD1 for D (5 bases). The V end was cut by 7 bases, the J end by 5 bases, with 14 bases between. Germline V gene data show CDR1 as SQVTM and CDR2 as ANQGSEA. The CDR3 covers 13 residues. This CDR3 is CSANRGLNEKLFF. CDR3 nucleotides: TGCAGCGCCAATCGGGGGTTGAATGAAAAACTGTTTTTT.

The chain joins TRBV5-1 to TRBJ2-4, with 8 bases lining up with TRBD2. V trimming: 2 bases; J trimming: 9 bases; junction bases outside the gene matches: 4. CDR1 and CDR2 (germline): SGHRS, YFSETQ. This CDR3 has 13 residues. CDR3 nucleotides: TGCGCCAGCAGCTTCGGGGGGGCCAGCATTCAGTACTTC. Protein sequence: CASSFGGASIQYF.

The chain uses TRBV6-5 and TRBJ1-2; 9 positions match TRBD1. This CDR3 has 13 amino acids. Trimming took 8 bases from V and 5 from J; bases not matched to a gene: 6. Germline assignment: CDR1 MNHEY and CDR2 SVGAGI. CDR3 loop: CASGTGQGYGYTF. In DNA form, the CDR3 reads TGTGCCAGCGGGACGGGACAGGGATATGGCTACACCTTC.

This chain links TRBV29-1 with TRBJ2-7, with D perhaps matching TRBD1 (5 bases). The CDR3 has 12 amino acids. Trimming shortened V by 4 bases and J by 4 bases, and 11 bases separated the two germline ends. Germline assignment: CDR1 SQVTM and CDR2 ANQGSEA. The CDR3 region is CSVVKGLYEQYF. In nucleotides, the CDR3 is TGCAGCGTTGTAAAGGGGTTGTACGAGCAGTACTTC.

The rearrangement joins TRBV4-1 to TRBJ2-7; 7 nucleotides agree with TRBD2. The junction had 9 bases not matched to a gene; V was cut back by 1 base and J by 3 bases. CDR3 length: 16 amino acids. Germline V gene lookup returns CDR1 MGHRA and CDR2 YSYEKL. CDR3 DNA sequence: TGCGCCAGCAGCCAAGGTTACGGGCTAGCGGTCTACGAGCAGTACTTC. It specifies CASSQGYGLAVYEQYF.

A note on this clone: Other DNA sequences within the sample encode an identical CDR3. The rearrangement uses TRBV18 and TRBJ2-7, with a possible D match to TRBD2 (5 bases). The CDR3 loop spans 13 amino acids. Trimming pared 5 bases from V and 3 bases from J, leaving 11 bases between. CDR1 and CDR2 from the germline V gene are KGHSH and LQKENI. CDR3 sequence reads: CASSRGLDYEQYF. Written as DNA, the CDR3 is TGTGCCAGCTCAAGAGGGCTAGACTACGAGCAGTACTTC.

Here the CDR3 DNA reads TGTGCCAGCAGCCGCCGGACAGCCTCTGGAAACACCATATATTTT. Residues: CASSRRTASGNTIYF. The V call is TRBV7-2, the J call TRBJ1-3; D might be TRBD1 (6 bases). Germline V CDR1 and CDR2: SGHTA, FQGNSA. Deletions cut 5 bases from V and 0 bases from J, with 11 bases between. This CDR3 has 15 amino acids.

The rearrangement links TRBV5-1 to TRBJ1-3; 8 nucleotides align to TRBD1. This CDR3 region has 16 residues. Germline V gene data show CDR1 as SGHRS and CDR2 as YFSETQ. V lost 0 bases to trimming and J lost 4 bases; unmatched junction nucleotides: 6. As DNA, the CDR3 is TGCGCCAGCAGCTTGGGGCAGGGGGCTGCAGGAAACACCATATATTTT. It codes for CASSLGQGAAGNTIYF.

V usage is TRBV11-2 and J usage is TRBJ2-7; 11 bases are shared with TRBD2. This CDR3 is 17 amino acids long. The V segment lost 1 base and the J segment 6 bases; nucleotides outside the gene matches: 11. The V gene's germline CDR1 is SGHAT and CDR2 FQNNGV. The CDR3 sequence: CASSLGYGTSGRGEQYF. The CDR3 coding sequence is TGTGCCAGCAGCTTAGGATATGGGACTAGCGGAAGGGGCGAGCAGTACTTC.

The chain uses TRBV28 and TRBJ2-7; 14 bases map to TRBD2. The ends lost 5 bases at V and 5 bases at J; junction bases unmatched: 8. The germline gives CDR1 MDHEN, CDR2 SYDVKM. This CDR3 has 16 residues. The CDR3 DNA follows: TGTGCCAGCAGTGCCCCGGGACTAGCGGGGGTCGACGAGCAGTACTTC. Protein: CASSAPGLAGVDEQYF.

The rearrangement joins TRBV29-1 to TRBJ2-1, with 10 bases that match TRBD2. The germline V gene encodes CDR1 SQVTM and CDR2 ANQGSEA. This CDR3 is 15 amino acids long. Unmatched junction bases numbered 13, after V lost 6 bases and J lost 8 bases. The CDR3 DNA is TGCAGCGTCCAAAAACTAGCGGGGCGGAGCGATGAGCAGTTCTTC. Its protein is CSVQKLAGRSDEQFF.

V gene TRBV7-2 combines with J gene TRBJ1-4; TRBD1 matches at 7 bases. J lost 8 bases, V lost 7 bases, and 7 bases had no gene match. CDR1 and CDR2 from the germline V gene are SGHTA and FQGNSA. CDR3 length: 13 amino acids. The chain's CDR3 is CASNRDRDEKLFF. CDR3 DNA: TGTGCCAGCAATCGCGACAGGGACGAAAAACTGTTTTTT.